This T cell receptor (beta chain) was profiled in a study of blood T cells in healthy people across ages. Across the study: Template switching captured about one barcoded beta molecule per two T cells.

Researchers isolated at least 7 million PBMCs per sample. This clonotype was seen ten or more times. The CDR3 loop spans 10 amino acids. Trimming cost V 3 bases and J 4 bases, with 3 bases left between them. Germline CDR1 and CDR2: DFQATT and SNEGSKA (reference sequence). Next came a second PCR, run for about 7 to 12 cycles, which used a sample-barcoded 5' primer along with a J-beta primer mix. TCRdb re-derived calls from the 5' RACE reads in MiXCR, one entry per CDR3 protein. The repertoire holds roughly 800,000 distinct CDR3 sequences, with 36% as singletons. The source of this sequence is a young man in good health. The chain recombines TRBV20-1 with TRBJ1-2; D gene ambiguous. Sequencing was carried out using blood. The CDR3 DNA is TGCAGTGCTAGTTCCTATGGCTACACCTTC. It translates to CSASSYGYTF.